The TCR beta chain described here comes from a study of shared clonotypes between healthy human individuals. General study results and limits: Shared clonotypes across all four donors exceeded non-shared ones in generation probability.

Profiling relied on immunoSEQ multiplex PCR, and the TCRdb table lists in-frame clones only, not all of them. The data contain over 1.4 million clones, roughly 96% of them singletons. A split of CD4+ cells into CD45RA+ naive and CD45RA-negative memory subsets was performed. CDR3 length equals 11 residues. Trimming left V 3 bases short and J 10 bases short, with 8 bases between. CDR1 is SGHNT and CDR2 is YYREEE in the germline V gene (reference sequence). A remark on this clone: Its matching antigen is unknown.

This rearrangement joins TRBV5-4 to TRBJ2-1; no clear D gene. The TCR originated in a young man in good health. Material: naive CD4+ T cells sorted from blood. Subset: CD45RA+ positively selected. The CDR3 DNA sequence: TGTGCCAGCAGCTCCAAAGCGGAGCAGTTCTTC. Protein sequence: CASSSKAEQFF. Combining the CDR3 with reference TRBV5-4 and TRBJ2-1 gives the whole variable domain ETGVTQSPTHLIKTRGQQVTLRCSSQSGHNTVSWYQQALGQGPQFIFQYYREEENGRGNFPPRFSGLQFPNYSSELNVNALELDDSALYLCASSSKAEQFFGPGTRLTVL.